This record concerns one T cell receptor beta chain sequence. Template material for amplifying TCR beta CDR3 regions consisted of RNA transcripts. The study used the HTBI primer set for a first-round RT-PCR of the TCR CDR3. MiXCR, run by TCRdb on the multiplex PCR reads, gives a single entry per CDR3 protein. Of under 350,000 distinct CDR3 sequences listed, roughly an eighth were seen once; the top ten hold roughly 8.2%. This specimen belongs to a study of T cells in Graves' hyperthyroidism and ophthalmopathy. The CDR3 has 13 amino acids. Germline V gene lookup returns CDR1 MNHNS and CDR2 SASEGT. Trimming pared 10 bases from V and 2 bases from J, leaving 14 bases between. The study defined stable Graves' hyperthyroidism as no ophthalmopathy progression within 18 months.

The receptor was derived from a woman aged 35 to 49 with Graves' hyperthyroidism. V and J are TRBV6-1 and TRBJ1-2, with a possible D match to TRBD1 (5 bases). Source material: blood. The CDR3 DNA is TGTGCCACTGGGAGGGGAGGCAACTATGGCTACACCTTC. Encoded protein: CATGRGGNYGYTF.